The 28 T cell receptor beta chains given below trace back to one sample, sequenced in a study of cytomegalovirus exposure and HLA in healthy donors. The PCR made use of 60 Vbeta and 13 Jbeta primers. Sequenced by immunoSEQ multiplex PCR; TCRdb stores in-frame clones only, minus some. The sample carries 100,000 to 150,000 clones, 65% to 75% recorded once. The sample was PBMCs. Every receptor here comes from a woman aged 50 to 65 in good health and CMV-seropositive.

This chain connects TRBV5-6 to TRBJ1-5; maybe TRBD1 (5 bases). Germline CDR1 and CDR2: SGHDT and YYEEEE. Trimming cost V 0 bases and J 7 bases, with 14 bases left between them. This CDR3 spans 15 amino acids. DNA for the CDR3: TGTGCCAGCAGCTTGGGGGGCAGATTAGAGCAGCCCCAGCATTTT. This sequence encodes CASSLGGRLEQPQHF.

V is TRBV27 and J is TRBJ1-2, with 7 bases matching TRBD1. Trimming at V came to 5 bases and at J to 8 bases, leaving 11 bases not matched to a gene. CDR1 and CDR2 (germline): MNHEY, SMNVEV (reference sequence). The CDR3 consists of 14 residues. The CDR3: CASSPRDQGGGYTF. The CDR3 region has the DNA TGTGCCAGCAGTCCCCGGGACCAAGGGGGCGGCTACACCTTC.

V usage is TRBV6-5 and J usage is TRBJ1-3; D is possibly TRBD1 (5 bases). The V and J ends lost 4 bases and 2 bases respectively, with 15 bases between them. From germline, CDR1 is MNHEY and CDR2 SVGAGI. This CDR3 contains 16 residues. The CDR3 is CASSSRIGATGNTIYF. The CDR3 DNA sequence: TGTGCCAGCAGTTCCAGAATAGGGGCTACTGGAAACACCATATATTTT.

V is TRBV27 and J is TRBJ1-5; the D gene is possibly TRBD1 (5 bases). Per germline, CDR1 MNHEY and CDR2 SMNVEV (reference sequence). Trimming removed 1 base from V and 6 bases from J, with 13 bases in between. The CDR3 covers 15 residues. CDR3 amino acids: CASSLFHRNGQPQHF. The CDR3 DNA reads TGTGCCAGCAGTTTATTTCACAGGAACGGTCAGCCCCAGCATTTT.

The rearrangement links TRBV6-5 to TRBJ1-6, with TRBD1 matching over 9 bases. In germline, CDR1 is MNHEY, CDR2 SVGAGI. This CDR3 contains 13 residues. With 4 bases clipped from V and 14 bases from J, the junction kept 6 bases outside the gene matches. The CDR3 DNA follows: TGTGCCAGCAGTTTCGGGACAGGGTTCACCCTCCACTTT. This sequence encodes CASSFGTGFTLHF.

This chain connects TRBV7-9 to TRBJ1-6, with a weak D call TRBD1 (5 bases). Germline V gives CDR1 SEHNR, CDR2 FQNEAQ (reference sequence). V was pared by 5 bases and J by 14 bases, with 10 bases between. The CDR3 consists of 11 residues. The CDR3 DNA reads TGTGCCAGCAGCGAACAGGTTTCCCTCCACTTT. Encoded protein: CASSEQVSLHF.

This rearrangement joins TRBV5-1 to TRBJ1-1; maybe TRBD1 (5 bases). In germline, CDR1 is SGHRS, CDR2 YFSETQ. Trimming cost V 3 bases and J 4 bases, with 13 bases left between them. This CDR3 has 14 amino acids. CDR3 DNA sequence: TGCGCCAGCAGCTCGGACACCGGGGGCACTGAAGCTTTCTTT. Protein: CASSSDTGGTEAFF.

This clone was seen a single time. This sequence joins TRBV2 and TRBJ2-2; possible D gene TRBD1, 5 bases. The CDR3 is 15 amino acids. From germline, CDR1 is SNHLY and CDR2 FYNNEI. The ends were cut back, 1 base at V and 1 base at J, with 7 bases in the middle. The CDR3 sequence is CASSEERGNTGELFF. CDR3 sequence (DNA): TGTGCCAGCAGTGAAGAAAGGGGGAACACCGGGGAGCTGTTTTTT.

The chain couples TRBV12-1 to TRBJ1-2. TRBV12-1 is flagged as a pseudogene. The CDR3 runs to 11 residues. This CDR3 reads CASSFGRFYTF. The DNA for the CDR3 is TGTGCCAGCAGCTTTGGCCGGTTCTACACCTTC.

This chain joins TRBV25-1 and TRBJ2-5, with D possibly matching TRBD2 (6 bases). CDR3 length: 12 amino acids. Trimming took off 6 bases at V and 11 bases at J, with 16 bases between the two ends. The germline V gene has CDR1 MGHDK and CDR2 SYGVNS. The CDR3 is CASSLGTGEQYF. The CDR3 DNA follows: TGTGCCAGCAGCCTCGGGACGGGGGAGCAGTACTTC.

This clone was found once. The V gene is TRBV19, the J gene TRBJ1-4, with 12 bases lining up with TRBD1. Germline loops: CDR1 LNHDA, CDR2 SQIVND (reference sequence). This CDR3 is built from 17 residues. With V trimmed by 7 bases and J by 4 bases, 10 bases remained unmatched. The CDR3 nucleotides are TGTGCCAGTACACCCGGGACAGGGGGCTTTGGTAATGAAAAACTGTTTTTT. This gives the protein CASTPGTGGFGNEKLFF. The complete variable domain, with remaining parts taken from reference TRBV19 and TRBJ1-4, reads DGGITQSPKYLFRKEGQNVTLSCEQNLNHDAMYWYRQDPGQGLRLIYYSQIVNDFQKGDIAEGYSVSREKKESFPLTVTSAQKNPTAFYLCASTPGTGGFGNEKLFFGSGTQLSVL.

The rearrangement joins TRBV12-5 to TRBJ1-3, with D maybe TRBD1 (5 bases). V was shortened by 5 bases and J by 2 bases, with 10 bases between the two germline ends. CDR1 and CDR2 (germline): LGHNT, FRNRAP. The CDR3 spans 14 residues. The CDR3 region has the DNA TGTGCTAGTGGTGCCGCAGGGACTGGAAACACCATATATTTT. As protein: CASGAAGTGNTIYF.

This clone was counted only a few times. The chain has TRBV2 and TRBJ2-2, with a possible D match to TRBD2 (6 bases). The CDR3 runs 13 residues. V was pared by 3 bases and J by 10 bases, with 12 bases between. The germline gives CDR1 SNHLY, CDR2 FYNNEI. In nucleotides, the CDR3 is TGTGCCAGCAGTGAGGAGGGACCGCCGGAGCTGTTTTTT. Translated: CASSEEGPPELFF. Variable domain in full (rest from reference TRBV2 and TRBJ2-2): EPEVTQTPSHQVTQMGQEVILRCVPISNHLYFYWYRQILGQKVEFLVSFYNNEISEKSEIFDDQFSVERPDGSNFTLKIRSTKLEDSAMYFCASSEEGPPELFFGEGSRLTVL.

V and J are TRBV5-6 and TRBJ2-7, with D maybe TRBD2 (7 bases). The V gene's germline CDR1 is SGHDT and CDR2 YYEEEE. CDR3 length: 16 amino acids. The V end was cut by 4 bases, the J end by 6 bases, with 23 bases between. As DNA, the CDR3 is TGTGCCAGCAGCCTCATAGGCGGGGGCCGGGCACGCGAGCAGTACTTC. It specifies CASSLIGGGRAREQYF.

The table lists this clone with a few counts. The chain combines TRBV5-1 with TRBJ2-5; tentatively, D is TRBD1 (6 bases). V was cut by 1 base and J by 3 bases, with 10 bases left in between. The CDR3 covers 14 residues. Germline V lookup: CDR1 SGHRS, CDR2 YFSETQ. The DNA for the CDR3 is TGCGCCAGCAGCTTGTCACAGGGCGAAGAGACCCAGTACTTC. This encodes CASSLSQGEETQYF.

V and J are TRBV7-2 and TRBJ2-3; 8 bases map to TRBD1. Unmatched junction bases numbered 5, after V lost 5 bases and J lost 4 bases. The germline gives CDR1 SGHTA, CDR2 FQGNSA. This CDR3 is 14 amino acids long. The CDR3 protein is CASSPGQGSDTQYF. As DNA, the CDR3 is TGTGCCAGCAGCCCCGGACAGGGTTCAGATACGCAGTATTTT.

This clone has a handful of counts. This chain links TRBV12-5 with TRBJ1-1; D is ambiguous. Germline CDR1 reads LGHNT; CDR2 reads FRNRAP. V was shortened by 8 bases and J by 2 bases, with 12 bases between the two germline ends. CDR3 size: 13 residues. CDR3 amino acids: CASRPQSNTEAFF. The DNA of the CDR3 is TGTGCTAGTAGGCCACAGTCAAACACTGAAGCTTTCTTT.

The chain employs TRBV6-4 and TRBJ2-3; D may be TRBD2 (6 bases). V gave up 2 bases and J gave up 2 bases, with 11 bases separating them. The CDR3 spans 15 residues. The germline V gene encodes CDR1 MRHNA and CDR2 SNTAGT. The CDR3 coding sequence is TGTGCCAGCAGTGACGAGGGAGGAAACACAGATACGCAGTATTTT. Translated, it gives CASSDEGGNTDTQYF.

This clone showed up just once. V gene TRBV11-2 combines with J gene TRBJ1-5; D gene unclear. Germline V gene lookup returns CDR1 SGHAT and CDR2 FQNNGV. V shed 0 bases and J shed 4 bases, with 10 bases lying between them. This CDR3 has 15 amino acids. Written as DNA, the CDR3 is TGTGCCAGCAGCTTAGACGGAGGGTTGAATCAGCCCCAGCATTTT. Its protein product is CASSLDGGLNQPQHF. The full variable domain, rest sourced from reference TRBV11-2 and TRBJ1-5, is EAGVAQSPRYKIIEKRQSVAFWCNPISGHATLYWYQQILGQGPKLLIQFQNNGVVDDSQLPKDRFSAERLKGVDSTLKIQPAKLEDSAVYLCASSLDGGLNQPQHFGDGTRLSIL.

This sequence joins TRBV5-1 and TRBJ1-1, with TRBD1 matching 7 bases. Looked up from germline, CDR1 is SGHRS and CDR2 is YFSETQ. With 4 bases clipped from V and 3 bases from J, the junction kept 9 bases outside the gene matches. The CDR3 runs 15 residues. As DNA, the CDR3 is TGCGCCAGCAGCCTGTCCTCTGGGACAGACACTGAAGCTTTCTTT. Translation: CASSLSSGTDTEAFF.

The V and J genes are TRBV27 and TRBJ1-6; D remains unclear. V was clipped by 3 bases and J by 0 bases, with 6 bases between them. Germline CDR1 and CDR2: MNHEY and SMNVEV (reference sequence). CDR3 length equals 15 residues. CDR3 bases: TGTGCCAGCAGTTTGAGGTTCTCCTATAATTCACCCCTCCACTTT. Amino acids: CASSLRFSYNSPLHF.

This clone was counted once. The chain carries TRBV2 and TRBJ1-2, with a tentative D call TRBD1 (6 bases). Germline V gene sequence: CDR1 SNHLY, CDR2 FYNNEI. V was trimmed by 4 bases and J by 1 base, leaving 10 bases between them. The CDR3 runs 14 residues. Here the CDR3 DNA reads TGTGCCAGCAGTGGGACAGTAATTAACTATGGCTACACCTTC. It is translated as CASSGTVINYGYTF. Filled out from reference TRBV2 and TRBJ1-2, the complete variable domain reads EPEVTQTPSHQVTQMGQEVILRCVPISNHLYFYWYRQILGQKVEFLVSFYNNEISEKSEIFDDQFSVERPDGSNFTLKIRSTKLEDSAMYFCASSGTVINYGYTFGSGTRLTVV.

V and J are TRBV6-5 and TRBJ2-1, with 7 positions matching TRBD1. Unmatched junction bases numbered 6, after V lost 7 bases and J lost 0 bases. There are 15 residues in the CDR3. CDR1 MNHEY and CDR2 SVGAGI come from the germline V gene. The CDR3 loop reads CASKGGWSSYNEQFF. The CDR3 DNA is TGTGCCAGCAAAGGGGGCTGGAGCTCCTACAATGAGCAGTTCTTC.

The gene calls are TRBV6-1 and TRBJ2-3; tentatively, D is TRBD1 (5 bases). The CDR3 is 13 amino acids. Germline CDR1 MNHNS, CDR2 SASEGT. The V end was cut by 3 bases, the J end by 3 bases, with 7 bases between. This CDR3 is CASSEQGTDTQYF. The CDR3 DNA sequence: TGTGCCAGCAGTGAGCAGGGAACAGATACGCAGTATTTT.

The chain combines TRBV5-6 with TRBJ2-5; D perhaps matches TRBD2 (6 bases). Trimming removed 1 base at V and 7 bases at J, with 14 bases between. The germline CDR1 and CDR2 sequences are SGHDT and YYEEEE. The CDR3 sequence is 14 residues long. The CDR3 DNA sequence: TGTGCCAGCAGCTTGAGGGCTAGCGAGGGGACCCAGTACTTC. Translation gives CASSLRASEGTQYF.

The chain recombines TRBV11-3 with TRBJ2-3; weak D call: TRBD2 (6 bases). The V gene's germline CDR1 is SGHNT and CDR2 YENEEA. V lost 5 bases to trimming and J lost 1 base, with 7 bases between them. The length of the CDR3 is 13 residues. For the CDR3, the DNA is TGTGCCAGCAGCCAGCGGGGCACAGATACGCAGTATTTT. It yields the protein CASSQRGTDTQYF.

This chain joins TRBV30 and TRBJ1-6, with D possibly matching TRBD1 (5 bases). Germline V CDR1 and CDR2: GTSNPN, SVGIG (reference sequence). Trimming removed 2 bases at V and 9 bases at J, with 20 bases between. This CDR3 has 16 amino acids. CDR3 region: CAWSTTSGPGGSPLHF. CDR3 in DNA: TGTGCCTGGAGTACCACGTCGGGTCCCGGGGGTTCACCCCTCCACTTT.

This chain uses TRBV6-6 with TRBJ1-1; D call uncertain. V dropped 0 bases and J dropped 3 bases, with 8 bases sitting between them. The germline CDR1 and CDR2 sequences are MNHNY and SVGAGI (reference sequence). The CDR3 runs 14 residues. As DNA, the CDR3 is TGTGCCAGCAGTTACTCGATGCCAGACACTGAAGCTTTCTTT. Its protein product is CASSYSMPDTEAFF.